These 2 T cell receptor beta chains were all obtained from the same sample, sequenced in a study of shared clonotypes between healthy human individuals. Sequenced by immunoSEQ multiplex PCR; TCRdb stores in-frame clones only, minus some. This table has around 1.4 million clones, around 98.5% appearing once. The sequencing sample was made of naive CD4+ T cells sorted from blood. Specified subset: CD45RA+ positively selected. The receptors shown here come from a man between 25 and 39 years old in good health.

The chain couples TRBV28 to TRBJ2-5, with unresolved D. The CDR3 contains 13 residues. The V gene lost 10 bases and the J gene lost 2 bases, with 14 bases spanning the gap. The germline V gene has CDR1 MDHEN and CDR2 SYDVKM. CDR3 in amino acids: CATLSTPQETQYF. Written as DNA, the CDR3 is TGTGCCACCCTCTCGACTCCTCAAGAGACCCAGTACTTC.

The chain is built from TRBV29-1 and TRBJ1-1; 7 bases line up with TRBD1. In germline, CDR1 is SQVTM, CDR2 ANQGSEA. This CDR3 contains 13 residues. Trimming took 6 bases from V and 3 from J; bases not matched to a gene: 7. CDR3 residues: CSVADRADTEAFF. Written as DNA, the CDR3 is TGCAGCGTGGCCGACAGGGCGGACACTGAAGCTTTCTTT.